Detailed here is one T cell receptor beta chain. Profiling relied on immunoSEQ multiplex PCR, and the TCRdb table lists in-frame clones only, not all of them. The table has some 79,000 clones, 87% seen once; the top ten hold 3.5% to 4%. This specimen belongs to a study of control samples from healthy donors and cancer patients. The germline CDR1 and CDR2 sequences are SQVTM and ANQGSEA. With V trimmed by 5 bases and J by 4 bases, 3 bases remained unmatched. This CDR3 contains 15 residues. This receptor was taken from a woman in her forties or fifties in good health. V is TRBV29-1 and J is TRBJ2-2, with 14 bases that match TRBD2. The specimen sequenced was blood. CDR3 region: CSVSTSGRGTGELFF. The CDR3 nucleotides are TGCAGCGTTTCGACTAGCGGGAGGGGCACCGGGGAGCTGTTTTTT.